This TCR beta chain emerged from a study of cytomegalovirus exposure and HLA in healthy donors. This PCR relied on a set of 60 Vbeta primers and 13 Jbeta primers. The repertoire was sequenced with immunoSEQ multiplex PCR; TCRdb's copy has only in-frame clones and lacks some. The sample lists 100,000 or so clones, approximately 82% occurring once. Germline V gives CDR1 LNHDA, CDR2 SQIVND (reference sequence). This CDR3 contains 18 residues. J gave up 2 bases and V 5 bases, and 17 bases lay outside the gene matches. The sequencing sample was made of PBMCs. This sequence was found in a woman aged 18 to 35 in good health and CMV-seronegative. The V and J genes are TRBV19 and TRBJ1-2, with 7 bases that match TRBD1. The CDR3 spells CASSRQGILVGPNYGYTF. For the CDR3, the DNA is TGTGCCAGTAGTCGACAGGGTATCCTCGTGGGGCCAAACTATGGCTACACCTTC.